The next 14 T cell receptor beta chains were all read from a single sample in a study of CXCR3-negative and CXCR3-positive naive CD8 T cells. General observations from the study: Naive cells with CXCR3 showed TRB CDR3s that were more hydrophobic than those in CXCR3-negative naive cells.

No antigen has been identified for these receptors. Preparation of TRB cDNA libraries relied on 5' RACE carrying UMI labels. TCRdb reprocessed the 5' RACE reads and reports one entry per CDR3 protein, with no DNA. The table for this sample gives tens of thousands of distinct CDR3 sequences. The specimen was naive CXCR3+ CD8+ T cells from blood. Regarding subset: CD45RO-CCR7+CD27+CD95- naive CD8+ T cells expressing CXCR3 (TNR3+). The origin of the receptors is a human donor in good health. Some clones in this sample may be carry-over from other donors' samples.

CDR3 amino acids: CASPFKDGYTF. The chain is built from TRBV12-3 or TRBV12-4 and TRBJ1-2. CDR3 length equals 11 residues.

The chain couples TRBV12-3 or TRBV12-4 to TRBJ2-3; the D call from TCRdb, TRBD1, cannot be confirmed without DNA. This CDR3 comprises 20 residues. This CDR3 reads CASSFLLDRGPAVFTDTQYF.

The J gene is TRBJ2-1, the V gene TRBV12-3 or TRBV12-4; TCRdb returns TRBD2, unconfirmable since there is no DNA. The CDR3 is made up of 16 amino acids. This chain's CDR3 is CASSSSEREGPNEQFF.

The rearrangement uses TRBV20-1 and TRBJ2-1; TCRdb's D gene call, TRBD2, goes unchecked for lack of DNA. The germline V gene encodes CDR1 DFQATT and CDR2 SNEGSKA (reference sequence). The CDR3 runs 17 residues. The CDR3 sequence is CSATGLAGGGGYNEQFF.

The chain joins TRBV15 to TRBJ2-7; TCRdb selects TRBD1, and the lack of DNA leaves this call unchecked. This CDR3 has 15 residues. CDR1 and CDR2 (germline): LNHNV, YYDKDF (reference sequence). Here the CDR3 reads CATSRAQTGSYEQYF.

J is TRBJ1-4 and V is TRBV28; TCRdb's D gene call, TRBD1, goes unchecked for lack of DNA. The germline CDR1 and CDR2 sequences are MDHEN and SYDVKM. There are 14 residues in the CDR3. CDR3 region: CASSSDRGDEKLFF.

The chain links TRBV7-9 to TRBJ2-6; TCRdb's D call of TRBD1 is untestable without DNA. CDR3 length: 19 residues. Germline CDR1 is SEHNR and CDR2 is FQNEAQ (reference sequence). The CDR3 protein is CASSAGGADRVSGANVLTF. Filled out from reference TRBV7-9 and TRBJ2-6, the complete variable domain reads DTGVSQNPRHKITKRGQNVTFRCDPISEHNRLYWYRQTLGQGPEFLTYFQNEAQLEKSRLLSDRFSAERPKGSFSTLEIQRTEQGDSAMYLCASSAGGADRVSGANVLTFGAGSRLTVL.

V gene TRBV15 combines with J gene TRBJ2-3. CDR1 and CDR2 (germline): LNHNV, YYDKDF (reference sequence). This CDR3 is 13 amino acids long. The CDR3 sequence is CATSRGLGDTQYF.

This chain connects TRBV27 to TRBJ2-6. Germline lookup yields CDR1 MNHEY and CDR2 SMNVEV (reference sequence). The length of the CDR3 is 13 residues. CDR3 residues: CASTTSGANVLTF. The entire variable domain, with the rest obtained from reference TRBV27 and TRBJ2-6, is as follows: EAQVTQNPRYLITVTGKKLTVTCSQNMNHEYMSWYRQDPGLGLRQIYYSMNVEVTDKGDVPEGYKVSRKEKRNFPLILESPSPNQTSLYFCASTTSGANVLTFGAGSRLTVL.

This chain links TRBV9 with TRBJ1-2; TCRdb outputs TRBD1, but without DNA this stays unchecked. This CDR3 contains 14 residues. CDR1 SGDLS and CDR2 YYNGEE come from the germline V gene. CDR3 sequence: CASSDSLGVNGYTF.

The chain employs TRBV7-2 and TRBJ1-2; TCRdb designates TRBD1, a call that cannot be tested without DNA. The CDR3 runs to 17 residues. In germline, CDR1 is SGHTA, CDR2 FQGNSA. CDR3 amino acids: CASSLNPGTAPNYGYTF. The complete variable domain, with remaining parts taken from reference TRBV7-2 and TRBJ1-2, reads GAGVSQSPSNKVTEKGKDVELRCDPISGHTALYWYRQSLGQGLEFLIYFQGNSAPDKSGLPSDRFSAERTGGSVSTLTIQRTQQEDSAVYLCASSLNPGTAPNYGYTFGSGTRLTVV.

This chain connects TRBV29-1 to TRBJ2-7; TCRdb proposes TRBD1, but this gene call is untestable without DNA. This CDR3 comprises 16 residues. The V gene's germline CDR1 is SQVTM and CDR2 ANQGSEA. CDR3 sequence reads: CSAATGYGPDLYEQYF.

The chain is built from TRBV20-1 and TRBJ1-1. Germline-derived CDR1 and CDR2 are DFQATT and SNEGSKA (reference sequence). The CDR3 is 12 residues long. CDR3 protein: CSASTTNTEAFF.

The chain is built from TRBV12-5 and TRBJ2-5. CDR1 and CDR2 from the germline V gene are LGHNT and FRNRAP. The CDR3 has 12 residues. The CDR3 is CASGFTRETQYF. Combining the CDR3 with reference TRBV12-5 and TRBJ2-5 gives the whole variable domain DARVTQTPRHKVTEMGQEVTMRCQPILGHNTVFWYRQTMMQGLELLAYFRNRAPLDDSGMPKDRFSAEMPDATLATLKIQPSEPRDSAVYFCASGFTRETQYFGPGTRLLVL.